Listed below are T cell receptor beta chains from one sample, sequenced in a study of cytomegalovirus exposure and HLA in healthy donors. Clones were sequenced by immunoSEQ multiplex PCR, and TCRdb holds only the in-frame ones, with some missing. Here the sample spans about 55,000 clones, approximately 80% being singletons. What was sequenced was PBMCs. The receptors were sampled from a female donor in good health and CMV-seronegative. The conserved cysteine and the conserved F or W are not part of the CDR3 here.

TRBV18	ASSRWTGTVPDTEAF
TRBV7-9	ASRPPDIREKLF
TRBV7-6	ASSPLGAGRGEQY
TRBV14	ASSQQLASTDTQY
TRBV10-3	AISESRDRVGDTEAF
TRBV5-6	ASSFGSEQF
TRBV5-1	ASSMPTSGGRSYNEQF
TRBV7-2	ASSRDYGYT
TRBV6-5	ASSYSKVSGNTEAF
TRBV7-2	ASSPPGQRASPLH
TRBV7-9	ASSRDPSYNEQF
TRBV5-6	ASSENRVGQFREKLF
TRBV6-6	ASMGQTPEAF
TRBV5-4	ASSKLQGHQETQY
TRBV29-1	SVRLAGVPYEQY
TRBV7-9	ASSPPAGENIQY
TRBV4-1	ASSQDSIERPLSTDTQY
TRBV19	ASSNQRREKLF
TRBV19	ASSIQNSPLH
TRBV5-1	ASSPGQGSSYNSPLH
TRBV30	AWIWQPTSGGYT
TRBV15	ATSSRGTQY
TRBV11-2	ASSLWVRGGEVNTEAF
TRBV2	ASSRTEMNTEAF
TRBV30	AWGPGGGRGYT
TRBV7-8	ASRLTSVGGEQF
TRBV4-1	ASSYGSGQGSLDTEAF
TRBV5-6	ASSFDRGAGKLF
TRBV2	ASSAQLNQPQH
TRBV4-1	ASSQAIVGAGNQPQH
TRBV7-3	ASSRRGSEQF